What follows describes a single TCR beta chain. This sample stems from a study of blood T cell repertoires in COVID-19. About the research overall: Samples taken during acute and convalescent COVID-19 were collected in the United States, Italy and Spain.

Trimming stripped 3 bases from V and 2 bases from J, with 19 bases between. The CDR3 sequence is 17 residues long. The germline CDR1 and CDR2 sequences are SGHNT and YYREEE (reference sequence). This table comes from immunoSEQ multiplex PCR, and its TCRdb copy is limited to in-frame clones, with some not included. This sample carries about 58,000 clones, approximately 90% of them seen once, and the ten largest clones take 7.5% to 9.5%. The sequenced material came from peripheral blood. V is TRBV5-4 and J is TRBJ2-3; a possible D gene is TRBD1 (5 bases). The origin of this receptor is a woman in her sixties or seventies with active COVID-19. Here the CDR3 DNA reads TGTGCCAGCAGCTGGAAAGGGGCCTCCTCTTACACAGATACGCAGTATTTT. Protein: CASSWKGASSYTDTQYF.